Detailed here is one T cell receptor (beta chain). The data were obtained in a study of blood T cell repertoires in COVID-19. After removal of 5 bases from V and 1 base from J, the junction contained 8 bases not matched to a gene. The CDR3 length is 15 residues. Germline values: CDR1 MNHEY, CDR2 SVGEGT. Data came from immunoSEQ multiplex PCR; TCRdb stores just in-frame clones and leaves some out. Of tens of thousands of clones in the sample, roughly 90% were seen once. This sequence originates from a man in his 60s with acute or convalescent COVID-19. Sequences were obtained from peripheral blood. The chain employs TRBV6-2 or TRBV6-3 and TRBJ2-7; 7 nucleotides agree with TRBD2. The CDR3 DNA sequence: TGTGCCAGCAGTCCCTCGGCGGGGGAGTCCTACGAGCAGTACTTC. It translates to CASSPSAGESYEQYF.